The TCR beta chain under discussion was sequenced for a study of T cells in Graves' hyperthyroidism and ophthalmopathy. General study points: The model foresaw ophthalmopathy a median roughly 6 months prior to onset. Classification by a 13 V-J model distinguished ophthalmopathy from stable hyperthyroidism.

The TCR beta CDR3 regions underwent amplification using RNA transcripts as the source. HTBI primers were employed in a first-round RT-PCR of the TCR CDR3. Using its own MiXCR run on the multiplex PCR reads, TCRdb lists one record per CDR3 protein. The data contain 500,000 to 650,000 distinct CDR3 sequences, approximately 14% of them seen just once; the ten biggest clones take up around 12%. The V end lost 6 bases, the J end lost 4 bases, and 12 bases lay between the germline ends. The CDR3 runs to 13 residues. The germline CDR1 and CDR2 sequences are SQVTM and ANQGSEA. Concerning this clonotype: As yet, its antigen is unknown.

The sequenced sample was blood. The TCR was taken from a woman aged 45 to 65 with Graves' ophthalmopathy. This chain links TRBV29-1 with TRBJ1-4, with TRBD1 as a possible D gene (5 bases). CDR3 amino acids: CSVRQLLNEKLFF. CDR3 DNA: TGCAGCGTAAGACAGCTCCTTAATGAAAAACTGTTTTTT.